This T cell receptor (beta chain) was recorded in a study of shared clonotypes between healthy human individuals. Findings and limits, study-wide: Generation probabilities of non-shared clonotypes were lower (relative to those shared by all four donors).

The V and J ends lost 2 bases and 0 bases respectively, with 10 bases between them. CDR1 is LNHDA and CDR2 is SQIVND in the germline V gene (reference sequence). The length of the CDR3 is 15 residues. Healthy HIV-negative adults with no recent acute infections or vaccinations were recruited as donors. Division of CD4+ cells produced a CD45RA+ naive subset and a CD45RA-negative memory subset. Profiled with immunoSEQ multiplex PCR; TCRdb holds only in-frame clones, not every one. Seen here are 780,000 or so clones, about two thirds observed once, and the top ten hold about 1.7%. This clone showed up just a few times. Its target is unknown.

The sequenced material came from memory CD4+ T cells sorted from blood. Documented subset: CD45RA-negative fraction. This TCR derives from a woman aged 25 to 45 in good health. The J gene is TRBJ1-1, the V gene TRBV19; D is unclear. CDR3 region: CASSIRPTMNTEAFF. The CDR3 nucleotides read TGTGCCAGTAGTATACGGCCCACTATGAACACTGAAGCTTTCTTT. Full variable domain (missing parts from reference TRBV19 and TRBJ1-1): DGGITQSPKYLFRKEGQNVTLSCEQNLNHDAMYWYRQDPGQGLRLIYYSQIVNDFQKGDIAEGYSVSREKKESFPLTVTSAQKNPTAFYLCASSIRPTMNTEAFFGQGTRLTVV.